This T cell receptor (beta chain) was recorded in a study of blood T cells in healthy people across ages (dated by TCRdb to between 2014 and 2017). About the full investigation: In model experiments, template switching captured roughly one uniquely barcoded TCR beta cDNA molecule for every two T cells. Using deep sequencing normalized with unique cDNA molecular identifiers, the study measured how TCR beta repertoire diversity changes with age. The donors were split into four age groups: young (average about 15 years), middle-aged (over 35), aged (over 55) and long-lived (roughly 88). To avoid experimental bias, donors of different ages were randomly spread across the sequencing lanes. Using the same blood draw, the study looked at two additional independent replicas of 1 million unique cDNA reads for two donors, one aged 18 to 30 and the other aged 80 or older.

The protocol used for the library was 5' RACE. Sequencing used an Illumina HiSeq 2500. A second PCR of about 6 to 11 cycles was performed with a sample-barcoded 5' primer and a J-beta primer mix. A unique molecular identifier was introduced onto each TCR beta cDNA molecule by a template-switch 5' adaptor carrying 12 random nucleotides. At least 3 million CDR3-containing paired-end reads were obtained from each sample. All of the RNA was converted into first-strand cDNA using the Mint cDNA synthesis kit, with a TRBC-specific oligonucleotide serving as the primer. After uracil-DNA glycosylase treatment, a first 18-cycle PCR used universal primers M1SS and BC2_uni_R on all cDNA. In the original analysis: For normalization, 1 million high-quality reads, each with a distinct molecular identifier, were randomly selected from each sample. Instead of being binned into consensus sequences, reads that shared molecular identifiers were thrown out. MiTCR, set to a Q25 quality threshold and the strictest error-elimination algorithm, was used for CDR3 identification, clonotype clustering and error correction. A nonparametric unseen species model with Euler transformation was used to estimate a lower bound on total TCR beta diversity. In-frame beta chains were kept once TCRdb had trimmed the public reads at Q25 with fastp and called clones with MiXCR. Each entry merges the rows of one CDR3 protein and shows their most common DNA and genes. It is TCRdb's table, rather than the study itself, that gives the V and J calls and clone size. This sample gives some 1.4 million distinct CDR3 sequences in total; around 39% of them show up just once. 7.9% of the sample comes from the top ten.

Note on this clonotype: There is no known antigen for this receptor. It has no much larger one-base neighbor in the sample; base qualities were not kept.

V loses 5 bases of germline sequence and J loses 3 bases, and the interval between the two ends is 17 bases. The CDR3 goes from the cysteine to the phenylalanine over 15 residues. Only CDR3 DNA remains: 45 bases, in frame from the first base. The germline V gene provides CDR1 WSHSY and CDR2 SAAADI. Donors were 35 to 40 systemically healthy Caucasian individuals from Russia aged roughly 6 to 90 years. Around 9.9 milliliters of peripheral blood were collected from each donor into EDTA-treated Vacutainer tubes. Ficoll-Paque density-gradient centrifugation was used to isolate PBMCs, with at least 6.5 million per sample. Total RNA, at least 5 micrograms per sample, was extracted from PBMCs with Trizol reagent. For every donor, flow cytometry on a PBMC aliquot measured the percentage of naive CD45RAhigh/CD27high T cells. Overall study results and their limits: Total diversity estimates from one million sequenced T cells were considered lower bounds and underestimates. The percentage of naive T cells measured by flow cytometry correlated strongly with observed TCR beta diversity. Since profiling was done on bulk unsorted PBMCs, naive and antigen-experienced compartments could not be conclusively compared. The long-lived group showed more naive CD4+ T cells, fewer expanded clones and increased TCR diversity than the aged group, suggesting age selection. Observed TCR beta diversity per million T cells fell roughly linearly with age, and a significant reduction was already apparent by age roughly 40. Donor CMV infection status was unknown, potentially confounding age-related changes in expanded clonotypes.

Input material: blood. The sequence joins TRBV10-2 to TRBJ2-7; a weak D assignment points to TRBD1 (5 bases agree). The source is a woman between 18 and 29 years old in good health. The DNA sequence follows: TGCGCCAGCAGTAGGTCCAGGGAACCCAACTACGAGCAGTACTTC. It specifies CASSRSREPNYEQYF.